This T cell receptor beta chain stems from a study of CD8+CD57+ T cells in acquired aplastic anemia. In the study overall: Quantities of DNA derived from sorted CD4+ and CD8+ cells averaged around 3 ug. Findings and limits, study-wide: Patients did not significantly differ from controls in CD8+ Simpson's diversity.

Sequencing involved patients with CD8+CD57+ cell expansion previously shown by flow cytometry. Patient blood was sampled before any therapy had been received. The CDR3 covers 10 residues. Germline CDR1 reads DFQATT; CDR2 reads SNEGSKA (reference sequence). This clonotype occurred many times. Its matching antigen is unknown. An end of the junction differs from the germline gene, which may be a read error. CDR3 and TCR beta VDJ profiling relied on a genomic DNA template. MiXCR, run by TCRdb on the reads, gives a single entry per CDR3 protein. The sample includes some 180,000 distinct CDR3 sequences, 55% to 65% seen only once; the top ten take about 42%.

Sample: sorted CD4+, CD8+, or CD8+CD57+ T cells (not recorded which) from PBMCs. This chain uses TRBV20-1 with TRBJ1-2; 7 bases map to TRBD1. This clonotype originated in a human donor with aplastic anemia. CDR3 amino acids: CSARPETGFF. Here the CDR3 DNA reads TGCAGTGCTAGACCTGAGACAGGGTTTTTC.